This TCR beta chain was sequenced in a study of molecular identifiers for immune sequencing clone quantification. Study outcomes and limitations: Jurkat TCR RNA spiked in from one cell reportedly remained identifiable amid 970,000 or so naive cells.

In the case of this clonotype: The antigen is undetermined. The junction does not match germline at one end; this may be a read error.

MiXCR was run by TCRdb on the PCR reads, yielding one entry per CDR3 protein. The sample yields some 93,000 distinct CDR3 sequences, about 21% seen once. This TCR was sampled from a human donor in good health. Some libraries in this study had Jurkat cell RNA spiked in. The sample taken for sequencing was naive CD8+ T cells from blood, with Jurkat cell RNA spiked in. This sample's subset: FACS-sorted CD8+CD4-CCR7+CD45RA+ naive T cells.

The CDR3 DNA follows: TGTGCCAGCAGCTTGGGACTAGCGGGAGCCTACAATGAGCGGTTCTTC. As protein: CASSLGLAGAYNERFF. This rearrangement joins TRBV5-8 to TRBJ2-1; 12 nucleotides align to TRBD2. This CDR3 is built from 16 residues. Germline values: CDR1 SGHTS, CDR2 YDEGEE.